Below, one TCR beta chain is given with its context. Its antigen is currently not known. No base quality values were provided; no much bigger clone lies one nucleotide off. The immunoSEQ Assay, a bias-controlled multiplex PCR, was used to amplify TCRbeta CDR3 regions from genomic DNA. As for the original processing: Within the assay, amplification of reference gene primers was used to estimate how many nucleated cells each sample contained. To quantify the absolute abundance of each unique TCRbeta CDR3 rearrangement, sequence reads were collapsed and filtered. Productive Simpson clonality was computed per sample as the square root of Simpson's diversity index over productive rearrangements. The source is immuneACCESS, and TCRdb retained only in-frame sequences with V and J called. Part of the clones is not carried over; for the studies checked, unresolved V genes explain less than half of this, and the remainder is unexplained. V, J and clone size reflect that table, while D and trimming were determined from the DNA. The sample includes 160,000 or so clones, with roughly 88% observed a single time. Approximately 10% of the sample is taken by the ten largest.

The CDR3, cysteine through phenylalanine, is 16 amino acids long. Only the CDR3 part of the read is kept: 48 bases, read in frame from the first base. Trimming accounts for 1 base at V and 3 bases at J, while the number of junction bases matched to no gene is 7. Looking up the germline V gene (reference sequence) yields CDR1 SGHNT and CDR2 YYREEE. This record comes from a study of blood T cell repertoires in COVID-19 (dated by TCRdb to 2020 to 2021). Broadly, across the study: Collaborator samples came from the United States, Italy and Spain and covered acute and convalescent phases of COVID-19. The material from the prospective study consisted of cDNA or gDNA derived from T cells, B-cell-depleted T cells, or PBMCs. Deeply sampled blood TCRbeta repertoires from subjects exposed to, actively infected with, or recovered from COVID-19 were included in the dataset. The repertoires were released in a freely available public database meant as a resource for research on the immune response to SARS-CoV-2. The samples were drawn from the first 160 participants of the ongoing ImmuneRACE study and from 1,254 subjects provided by 6 global collaborators. Nearly every sample came with metadata listing a de-identified subject ID, COVID-19 status, age in years and sex. Where HLA class I and class II types were available, the types were taken from metadata supplied by the sample provider, not from assay-based typing. Overall results and qualifications from the work: Clinical and demographic metadata were provided uncurated, with the amount varying by source and participant.

Each collaborating institution followed its own protocols to collect whole blood in K2EDTA tubes. Collaborator samples were shipped for TCRbeta analysis as frozen whole blood, isolated PBMCs, or DNA extracted from either sample type. The chain employs TRBV5-4 and TRBJ2-3; 8 middle bases align to TRBD1. The sample comprised peripheral blood. The receptor's source is a woman in her 50s with acute or convalescent COVID-19. The DNA sequence is TGTGCCAGCAGCTTGTCAGGGGGCTTGTTAACAGATACGCAGTATTTT. This codes for CASSLSGGLLTDTQYF.